These T cell receptor beta chains were read from a single sample in a study of blood T cell repertoires in COVID-19. Profiling relied on immunoSEQ multiplex PCR, and the TCRdb table lists in-frame clones only, not all of them. This sample has 200,000 to 250,000 clones, with over 80% found just once. The sample comprised PBMCs or T cells enriched from blood (not recorded which). These receptors came from a woman in her forties who had recovered from COVID-19. CDR3s include the opening cysteine and the closing phenylalanine or tryptophan. The order of the fields is D gene, CDR3 length, clone size, J gene, V gene, CDR3 protein, CDR3 DNA. A D gene is named only where the DNA matches it firmly. Some rows mark clone size as missing; the rest say once, few, many or name a class of expanded clone.

TRBD2,18,.,TRBJ2-1,TRBV3-1/TRBV3-2,CASSQVSPSGYQNNEQFF,TGTGCCAGCAGCCAAGTTAGTCCTAGCGGGTATCAGAACAATGAGCAGTTCTTC
TRBD2,17,once,TRBJ2-3,TRBV28,CASSLELTSEITDTQYF,TGTGCCAGCAGCCTCGAACTGACTAGCGAAATCACAGATACGCAGTATTTT
.,17,.,TRBJ2-5,TRBV23-1,CASSQNPGQSKGETQYF,TGCGCCAGCAGTCAAAACCCTGGACAGTCTAAGGGGGAGACCCAGTACTTC
.,14,.,TRBJ1-2,TRBV19,CASREVGRSYGYTF,TGTGCCAGTAGGGAGGTGGGCAGGAGCTATGGCTACACCTTC
TRBD2,15,.,TRBJ2-7,TRBV5-1,CASSPSGRPGGEQYF,TGCGCCAGCAGCCCTAGCGGGAGGCCCGGTGGAGAGCAGTACTTC
TRBD1,15,.,TRBJ1-2,TRBV27,CASSSPDRGLYGYTF,TGTGCCAGCAGTTCCCCCGACAGGGGGCTCTATGGCTACACCTTC
.,15,.,TRBJ2-1,TRBV12-2,CASRSRLAGFNEQFF,TGTGCAAGTCGCTCCCGACTAGCGGGTTTCAATGAGCAGTTCTTC
.,15,.,TRBJ2-7,TRBV27,CASSFKQGDSYEQYF,TGTGCCAGCAGTTTTAAACAGGGAGACTCCTACGAGCAGTACTTC
.,14,.,TRBJ1-5,TRBV19,CASSPQQGNQPQHF,TGTGCCAGTAGTCCTCAACAGGGCAATCAGCCCCAGCATTTT
.,12,.,TRBJ1-2,TRBV11-2,CASSSEISGYTF,TGTGCCAGCAGCTCGGAGATAAGCGGCTACACCTTC
.,13,.,TRBJ2-2,TRBV7-2,CASSSEEGGELFF,TGTGCCAGCAGCTCAGAGGAGGGGGGGGAGCTGTTTTTT
.,12,.,TRBJ2-7,TRBV12-3/TRBV12-4,CASSWDIYEQYF,TGTGCCAGCAGTTGGGACATCTACGAGCAGTACTTC
.,15,once,TRBJ1-1,TRBV7-3,CASSLSREMNTEAFF,TGTGCCAGCAGCTTATCTCGAGAGATGAACACTGAAGCTTTCTTT
TRBD1,14,.,TRBJ2-7,TRBV18,CASSPRDRTYEQYF,TGTGCCAGCTCACCCAGGGACAGAACCTACGAGCAGTACTTC
.,17,.,TRBJ2-1,TRBV9,CASSVAGGTDLYNEQFF,TGTGCCAGCAGCGTAGCGGGGGGGACAGACCTATACAATGAGCAGTTCTTC
TRBD2,16,.,TRBJ2-2,TRBV9,CASSVLAGEIDGELFF,TGTGCCAGCAGCGTGCTAGCGGGAGAAATTGACGGGGAGCTGTTTTTT
.,10,.,TRBJ1-5,TRBV28,CASGPQPQHF,TGTGCCAGCGGCCCTCAGCCCCAGCATTTT
.,14,.,TRBJ1-4,TRBV3-1/TRBV3-2,CASSPGIRGEKLFF,TGTGCCAGCAGCCCCGGGATTCGAGGCGAAAAACTGTTTTTT
TRBD2,19,.,TRBJ2-5,TRBV6-4,CASSDSMGLAGSEQETQYF,TGTGCCAGCAGTGACTCGATGGGGCTAGCGGGATCGGAGCAGGAGACCCAGTACTTC
.,15,.,TRBJ2-7,TRBV27,CASSLSRDSTYEQYF,TGTGCCAGCAGTTTATCGCGGGATTCTACCTACGAGCAGTACTTC
.,16,few,TRBJ2-5,TRBV18,CASSPNTQGPQETQYF,TGTGCCAGCTCACCAAACACCCAGGGGCCACAAGAGACCCAGTACTTC
TRBD1,18,.,TRBJ2-7,TRBV10-3,CAISEEGAQVIGNYEQYF,TGTGCCATCAGTGAGGAGGGGGCACAGGTTATAGGGAACTACGAGCAGTACTTC
TRBD2,14,.,TRBJ2-3,TRBV10-1,CASTRGGVSDTQYF,TGCGCCAGCACCCGGGGGGGAGTGAGCGATACGCAGTATTTT
.,14,once,TRBJ1-6,TRBV25-1,CASSEEQGDSPLHF,TGTGCCAGCAGTGAGGAACAGGGAGATTCACCCCTCCACTTT
.,17,.,TRBJ2-1,TRBV4-1,CASSRDSGGTPLGEQFF,TGCGCCAGCAGCCGCGATTCTGGGGGGACCCCATTGGGTGAGCAGTTCTTC
.,15,.,TRBJ1-5,TRBV9,CASSVAPGEGQPQHF,TGTGCCAGCAGCGTAGCACCGGGGGAGGGACAGCCCCAGCATTTT
TRBD2,14,.,TRBJ2-7,TRBV29-1,CSVEALADSYEQYF,TGCAGCGTTGAAGCCCTAGCGGACTCCTACGAGCAGTACTTC
.,13,.,TRBJ2-2,TRBV7-9,CASSTLSTGELFF,TGTGCCAGCAGCACCCTAAGCACCGGGGAGCTGTTTTTT
TRBD1,14,.,TRBJ1-2,TRBV10-2,CASRPGTDYYGYTF,TGCGCCAGCAGGCCCGGGACAGACTATTATGGCTACACCTTC
.,13,.,TRBJ2-1,TRBV7-2,CASSLTHGDEQFF,TGTGCCAGCAGCTTAACCCACGGTGATGAGCAGTTCTTC
.,14,few,TRBJ2-1,TRBV7-2,CASTIRGYDNEQFF,TGTGCCAGCACAATCCGGGGATATGATAATGAGCAGTTCTTC
.,15,.,TRBJ1-6,TRBV19,CASSPGFDSDSPLHF,TGTGCCAGTAGTCCCGGCTTTGACTCCGATTCACCCCTCCACTTT
TRBD2,13,.,TRBJ2-1,TRBV4-3,CASSLLAEDEQFF,TGCGCCAGCAGCCTCCTAGCGGAGGATGAGCAGTTCTTC
.,11,once,TRBJ2-5,TRBV20-1,CSGGVQETQYF,TGCAGTGGCGGGGTTCAAGAGACCCAGTACTTC
.,15,.,TRBJ2-1,TRBV2,CASSEERISYNEQFF,TGTGCCAGCAGTGAAGAGCGGATCTCCTACAATGAGCAGTTCTTC
.,15,.,TRBJ2-4,TRBV7-2,CASSLARGSKNIQYF,TGTGCCAGCAGCTTAGCTCGGGGTTCCAAAAACATTCAGTACTTC
TRBD2,15,.,TRBJ2-1,TRBV24-1,CATGASGRALNEQFF,TGTGCCACCGGGGCTAGCGGGAGGGCCCTAAATGAGCAGTTCTTC
TRBD2,16,.,TRBJ2-5,TRBV5-3,CARSLLAGGRRETQYF,TGTGCCAGAAGCTTGTTAGCGGGAGGTCGCAGGGAGACCCAGTACTTC
TRBD2,13,.,TRBJ2-3,TRBV11-3,CASSPGLADTQYF,TGTGCCAGCAGCCCGGGACTAGCGGATACGCAGTATTTT
.,13,.,TRBJ2-1,TRBV5-8,CASSLTGYNEQFF,TGTGCCAGCAGCTTGACAGGCTACAATGAGCAGTTCTTC
.,12,.,TRBJ2-5,TRBV18,CASSPSQETQYF,TGTGCCAGCTCACCATCGCAAGAGACCCAGTACTTC
TRBD2,14,.,TRBJ2-3,TRBV12-5,CASGGAGVADTQYF,TGTGCTAGTGGGGGAGCGGGAGTTGCTGATACGCAGTATTTT
TRBD2,15,.,TRBJ2-5,TRBV7-9,CASSSTSGAQETQYF,TGTGCCAGCAGCTCTACTAGCGGGGCCCAAGAGACCCAGTACTTC
.,16,few,TRBJ1-3,TRBV5-4,CASSRRRAEGGNTIYF,TGTGCCAGCAGCCGGAGGCGGGCGGAGGGGGGAAACACCATATATTTT
.,14,.,TRBJ2-3,TRBV19,CASSIGQITDTQYF,TGTGCCAGTAGTATAGGACAGATCACAGATACGCAGTATTTT
.,13,.,TRBJ2-3,TRBV7-3,CASTALAGDTQYF,TGTGCCAGCACCGCCCTCGCGGGAGATACGCAGTATTTT
.,16,.,TRBJ2-3,TRBV7-3,CASSLNRAGGTDTQYF,TGTGCCAGCAGCTTAAATCGAGCGGGCGGCACAGATACGCAGTATTTT
.,15,.,TRBJ2-6,TRBV7-9,CASGGGASGANVLTF,TGTGCCAGCGGTGGTGGGGCCTCTGGGGCCAACGTCCTGACTTTC
TRBD1,17,.,TRBJ1-1,TRBV7-9,CASSLARGTGVNTEAFF,TGTGCCAGCAGCTTAGCGAGAGGGACAGGGGTGAACACTGAAGCTTTCTTT
.,17,once,TRBJ2-6,TRBV5-1,CASSQDRGSSGANVLTF,TGCGCCAGCAGCCAGGACAGAGGTTCTTCTGGGGCCAACGTCCTGACTTTC
.,13,.,TRBJ2-3,TRBV18,CASSPPSAGAQYF,TGTGCCAGCTCACCACCCTCGGCAGGGGCGCAGTATTTT
TRBD1,14,.,TRBJ1-6,TRBV9,CASSGTGGNSPLHF,TGTGCCAGCAGCGGAACAGGGGGGAATTCACCCCTCCACTTT
.,14,.,TRBJ1-2,TRBV19,CASSITGPYYGYTF,TGTGCCAGTAGTATTACAGGGCCATACTATGGCTACACCTTC